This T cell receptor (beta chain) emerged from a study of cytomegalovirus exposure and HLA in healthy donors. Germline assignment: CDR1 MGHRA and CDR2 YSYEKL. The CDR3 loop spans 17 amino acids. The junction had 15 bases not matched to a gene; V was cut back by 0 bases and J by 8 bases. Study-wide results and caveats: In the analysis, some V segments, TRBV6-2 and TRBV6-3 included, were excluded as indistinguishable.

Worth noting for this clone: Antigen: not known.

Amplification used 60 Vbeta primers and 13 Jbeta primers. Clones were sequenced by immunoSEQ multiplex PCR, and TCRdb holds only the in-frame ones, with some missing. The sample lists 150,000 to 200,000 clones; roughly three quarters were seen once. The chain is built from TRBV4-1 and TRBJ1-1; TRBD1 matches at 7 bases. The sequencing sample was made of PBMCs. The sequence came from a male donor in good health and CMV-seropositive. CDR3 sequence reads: CASSQDLEGGFGREAFF. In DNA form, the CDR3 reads TGCGCCAGCAGCCAAGATCTTGAAGGGGGCTTTGGGAGAGAAGCTTTCTTT.